These T cell receptor beta chains were read from a single sample in a study of tumor and adjacent non-tumor tissue in lung cancer. TCRdb called the multiplex PCR reads again in MiXCR, with one record for every CDR3 protein. The sample has about 200,000 distinct CDR3 sequences; roughly 70% are singletons. Sample: lung tumor tissue. The origin of the receptors is a man aged 55 to 70 with non-small cell lung cancer. Both conserved end residues are part of each CDR3. The D gene is left open where the match is weak. Size is stated for part of the rows, as once, few or many counts, or as a class when the clone is expanded.

>TRBD1|.|TRBV6-1|TRBJ2-3
CTSTEGADTQYF
TGTACCAGCACCGAGGGGGCGGATACGCAGTATTTT
>TRBD1|.|TRBV4-1|TRBJ1-2
CASSQTSTGVWSAYTF
TGCGCCAGCAGCCAAACTTCCACAGGGGTGTGGAGCGCCTACACCTTC
>.|.|TRBV11-1|TRBJ1-1
CASSHRWQGRNEALF
TGTGCCAGCAGCCATAGGTGGCAGGGAAGAAATGAAGCTCTCTTT
>.|many|TRBV20-1|TRBJ1-4
CSASTGLNNEKLFF
TGCAGTGCTTCAACGGGACTGAATAATGAAAAACTGTTTTTT
>TRBD1|.|TRBV11-2|TRBJ2-6
CASSLVPKDRPSGSNVLTF
TGTGCCAGTAGCTTAGTTCCAAAGGACAGGCCCTCTGGGAGCAACGTCCTGACTTTC
>.|.|TRBV6-5|TRBJ2-7
CASNYSRRAYEQYF
TGTGCCAGCAATTACTCGAGGAGGGCCTACGAGCAGTACTTC
>.|once|TRBV11-2|TRBJ2-7
CASSLEAGREQYF
TGTGCCAGCAGCTTAGAAGCTGGGAGAGAGCAGTACTTC
>.|.|TRBV11-3|TRBJ2-3
CVSSPPTRPDTQYF
TGTGTAAGCAGCCCCCCGACTAGGCCCGATACGCAGTATTTT
>.|.|TRBV5-1|TRBJ1-5
CASSSTPNQPQHF
TGCGCCAGCAGCTCAACACCCAATCAGCCCCAGCATTTT
>TRBD1|few|TRBV5-1|TRBJ2-2
CASSLDGTDTGELFF
TGCGCCAGCAGCTTAGACGGGACAGACACCGGGGAGCTGTTTTTT
>TRBD2|.|TRBV24-1|TRBJ2-1
CPTSDLTSGSHVNEQFF
TGTCCCACCAGTGATTTGACTAGCGGGAGTCATGTGAATGAGCAGTTCTTC
>.|once|TRBV20-1|TRBJ1-1
CSAGVLRTVPAEAFF
TGCAGTGCTGGGGTGTTGCGGACGGTGCCCGCTGAAGCTTTCTTT
>.|once|TRBV6-2/TRBV6-3|TRBJ1-2
CTSSRSTGGYTF
TGTACCAGCAGCCGCTCGACTGGTGGTTACACCTTC
>.|.|TRBV5-6|TRBJ1-2
CASSLATGVSYTF
TGTGCCAGCAGCTTGGCGACAGGAGTGAGTTACACCTTC
>.|.|TRBV5-1|TRBJ1-6
CASRQGLVDNSPLHF
TGCGCCAGCAGACAGGGTTTGGTGGATAATTCACCCCTCCACTTT
>.|.|TRBV4-2|TRBJ2-2
CASSQVGANTGELFF
TGTGCCAGCAGCCAAGTGGGTGCGAACACCGGGGAGCTGTTTTTT
>.|.|TRBV11-3|TRBJ2-3
CASNLVFTSGTQYF
TGTGCCAGCAACTTAGTGTTCACCTCGGGAACGCAGTATTTT
>.|once|TRBV20-1|TRBJ2-7
CSALKTRETSYEQYF
TGCAGTGCGTTGAAGACAAGGGAAACCTCCTACGAGCAGTACTTC
>TRBD2|.|TRBV12-3/TRBV12-4|TRBJ2-3
CASSFQRGGGVDTQYF
TGTGCCAGCAGTTTCCAGCGGGGGGGAGGTGTAGATACGCAGTATTTT
>.|.|TRBV20-1|TRBJ1-2
CSTRDTGFTNYGYTF
TGCAGTACTAGAGATACAGGATTTACTAACTATGGCTACACCTTC
>.|.|TRBV20-1|TRBJ1-5
CGARTSIRADSDQPQHF
TGCGGTGCTAGAACATCCATTAGGGCAGACAGTGATCAGCCCCAGCATTTT
>.|.|TRBV20-1|TRBJ2-3
CSAIRRVLGTDTQYF
TGCAGTGCTATTAGGCGGGTATTGGGCACAGATACGCAGTATTTT
>TRBD1|.|TRBV10-2|TRBJ1-2
CASSEIGGYGYTF
TGCGCCAGCAGTGAGATAGGGGGCTATGGCTATACCTTC
>.|.|TRBV11-2|TRBJ2-7
CVSSSSPGIDYEQYF
TGTGTCAGCAGCTCCTCGCCGGGCATCGACTACGAGCAGTACTTC
>.|.|TRBV5-5|TRBJ2-7
CASSWNLIGAVTYDQYF
TGTGCCAGCAGCTGGAACCTGATAGGGGCGGTCACATACGATCAGTACTTC
>.|.|TRBV11-2|TRBJ2-1
CASSHNGERGYEQFF
TGTGCCAGCAGTCATAATGGTGAGAGGGGCTATGAGCAATTCTTC
>TRBD1|.|TRBV20-1|TRBJ2-5
CSAPDRVREPHYF
TGCAGTGCCCCGGACAGGGTGAGAGAGCCCCATTACTTC
>.|.|TRBV6-6|TRBJ1-6
CASSYRATMVYSPLHF
TGTGCCAGCAGTTATCGTGCCACAATGGTGTATTCACCCCTCCACTTT
>.|.|TRBV12-3/TRBV12-4|TRBJ1-5
CASGGAGSNQPQHF
TGTGCCAGCGGGGGTGCAGGGTCCAATCAACCCCAGCATTTT
>.|many|TRBV20-1|TRBJ1-4
CSARDLSRGGEKLFF
TGCAGTGCTAGAGATCTCAGCAGGGGCGGCGAAAAACTGTTTTTT
>.|.|TRBV10-1|TRBJ2-5
CASSEYGDRETQYF
TGCGCCAGCAGTGAGTACGGGGACCGAGAGACCCAGTACTTC
>TRBD1|.|TRBV6-2/TRBV6-3|TRBJ1-6
CASRESDRGSYSPLHF
TGTGCCAGCAGGGAATCCGACAGGGGATCCTACTCACCCCTCCACTTT
>.|few|TRBV10-1|TRBJ2-1
CASSESVGWGYAEQFF
TGCGCCAGCAGTGAGTCGGTGGGATGGGGGTATGCTGAGCAGTTCTTC